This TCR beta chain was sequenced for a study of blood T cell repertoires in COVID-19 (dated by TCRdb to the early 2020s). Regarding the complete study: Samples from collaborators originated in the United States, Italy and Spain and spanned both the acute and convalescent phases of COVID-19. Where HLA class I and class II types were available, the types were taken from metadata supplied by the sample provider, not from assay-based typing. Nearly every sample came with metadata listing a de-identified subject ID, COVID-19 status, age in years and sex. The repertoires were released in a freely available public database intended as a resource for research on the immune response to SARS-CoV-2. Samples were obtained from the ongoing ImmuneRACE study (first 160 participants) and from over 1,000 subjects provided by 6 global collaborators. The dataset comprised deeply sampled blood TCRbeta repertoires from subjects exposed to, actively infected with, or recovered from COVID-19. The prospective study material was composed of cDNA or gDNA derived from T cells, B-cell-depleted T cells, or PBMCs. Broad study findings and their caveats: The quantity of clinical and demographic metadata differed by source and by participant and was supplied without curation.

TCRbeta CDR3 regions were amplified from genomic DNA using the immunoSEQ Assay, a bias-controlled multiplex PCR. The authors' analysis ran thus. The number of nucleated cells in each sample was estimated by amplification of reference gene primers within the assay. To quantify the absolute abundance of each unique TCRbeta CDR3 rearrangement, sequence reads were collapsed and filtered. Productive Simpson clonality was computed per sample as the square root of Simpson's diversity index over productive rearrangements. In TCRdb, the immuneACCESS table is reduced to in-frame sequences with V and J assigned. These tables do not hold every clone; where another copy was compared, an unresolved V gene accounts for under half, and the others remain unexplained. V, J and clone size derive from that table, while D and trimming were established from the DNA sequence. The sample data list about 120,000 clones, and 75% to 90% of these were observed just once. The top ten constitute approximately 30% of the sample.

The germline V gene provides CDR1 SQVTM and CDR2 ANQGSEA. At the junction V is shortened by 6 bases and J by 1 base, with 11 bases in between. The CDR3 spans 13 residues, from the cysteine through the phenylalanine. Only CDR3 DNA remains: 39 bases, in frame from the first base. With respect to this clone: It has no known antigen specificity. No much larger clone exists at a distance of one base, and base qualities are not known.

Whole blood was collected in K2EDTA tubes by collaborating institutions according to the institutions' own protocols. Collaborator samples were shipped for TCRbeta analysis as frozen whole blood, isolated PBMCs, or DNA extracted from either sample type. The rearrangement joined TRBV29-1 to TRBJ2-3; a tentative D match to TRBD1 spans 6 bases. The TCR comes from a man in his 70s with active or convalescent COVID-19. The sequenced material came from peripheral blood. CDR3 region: CSVDSTGTDTQYF. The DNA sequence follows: TGCAGCGTGGACAGCACCGGCACAGATACGCAGTATTTT.